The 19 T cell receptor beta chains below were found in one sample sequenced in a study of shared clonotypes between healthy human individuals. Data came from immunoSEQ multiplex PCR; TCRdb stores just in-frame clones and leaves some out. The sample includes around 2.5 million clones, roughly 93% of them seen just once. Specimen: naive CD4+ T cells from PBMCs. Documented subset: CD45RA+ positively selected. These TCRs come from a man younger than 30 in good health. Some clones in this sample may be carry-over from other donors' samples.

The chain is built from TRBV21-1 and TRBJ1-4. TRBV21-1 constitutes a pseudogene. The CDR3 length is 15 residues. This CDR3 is CASSKAVAGPRGLFF. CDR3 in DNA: TGTGCCAGCAGCAAAGCTGTCGCGGGGCCTCGTGGGCTGTTTTTT.

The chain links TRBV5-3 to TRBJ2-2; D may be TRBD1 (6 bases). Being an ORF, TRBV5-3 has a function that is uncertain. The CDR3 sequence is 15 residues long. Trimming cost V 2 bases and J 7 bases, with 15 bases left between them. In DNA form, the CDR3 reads TGTGCCAGAAGCTTAAGGCAGGGGAAGATCGGGGAGCTGTTTTTT. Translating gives CARSLRQGKIGELFF.

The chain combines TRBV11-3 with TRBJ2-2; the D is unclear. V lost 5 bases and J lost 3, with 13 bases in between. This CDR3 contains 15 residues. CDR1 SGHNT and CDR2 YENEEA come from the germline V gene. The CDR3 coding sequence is TGTGCCAGCAGCCCCCCAAAGGGTTACACCGGGGAGCTGTTTTTT. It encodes CASSPPKGYTGELFF.

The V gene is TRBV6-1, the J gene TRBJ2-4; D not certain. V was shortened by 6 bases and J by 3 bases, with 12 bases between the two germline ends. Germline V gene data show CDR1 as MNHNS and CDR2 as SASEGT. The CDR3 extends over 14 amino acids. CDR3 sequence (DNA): TGTGCCAGCAGCCGCGATCTGGTCAAAAACATTCAGTACTTC. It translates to CASSRDLVKNIQYF.

This CDR3 is CAWSLGDQPQHF. CDR3 DNA sequence: TGTGCCTGGAGCTTGGGGGATCAGCCCCAGCATTTT. This chain uses TRBV30 with TRBJ1-5, with TRBD1 as a possible D gene (5 bases). Germline V gene lookup returns CDR1 GTSNPN and CDR2 SVGIG (reference sequence). The CDR3 covers 12 residues. V was shortened by 3 bases and J by 5 bases, with 8 bases between the two germline ends. Together with reference TRBV30 and TRBJ1-5, the CDR3 gives the full variable domain: SQTIHQWPATLVQPVGSPLSLECTVEGTSNPNLYWYRQAAGRGLQLLFYSVGIGQISSEVPQNLSASRPQDRQFILSSKKLLLSDSGFYLCAWSLGDQPQHFGDGTRLSIL.

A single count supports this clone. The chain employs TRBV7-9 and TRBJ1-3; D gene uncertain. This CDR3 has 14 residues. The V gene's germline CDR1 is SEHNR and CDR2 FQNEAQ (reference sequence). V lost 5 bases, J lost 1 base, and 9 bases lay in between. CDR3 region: CASSPVGSGNTIYF. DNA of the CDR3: TGTGCCAGCAGCCCCGTCGGGTCTGGAAACACCATATATTTT.

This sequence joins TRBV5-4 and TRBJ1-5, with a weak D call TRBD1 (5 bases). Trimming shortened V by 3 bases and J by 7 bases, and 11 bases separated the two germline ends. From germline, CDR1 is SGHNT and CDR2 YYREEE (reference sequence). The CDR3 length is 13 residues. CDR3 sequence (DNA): TGTGCCAGCAGCTGGCAGGGATCCCAGCCCCAGCATTTT. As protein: CASSWQGSQPQHF.

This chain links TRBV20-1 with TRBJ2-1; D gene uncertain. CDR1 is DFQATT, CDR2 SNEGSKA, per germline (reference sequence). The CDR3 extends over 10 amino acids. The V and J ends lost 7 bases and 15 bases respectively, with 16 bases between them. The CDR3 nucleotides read TGCAGTGTCAAGGATGTTGTCCTGTTCTTC. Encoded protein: CSVKDVVLFF.

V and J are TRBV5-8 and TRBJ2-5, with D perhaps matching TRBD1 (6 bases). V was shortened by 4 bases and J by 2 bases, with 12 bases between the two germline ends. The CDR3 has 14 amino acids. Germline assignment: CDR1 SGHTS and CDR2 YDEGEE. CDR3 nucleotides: TGTGCCAGCAGCACCTGGACAGAGCAAGAGACCCAGTACTTC. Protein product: CASSTWTEQETQYF.

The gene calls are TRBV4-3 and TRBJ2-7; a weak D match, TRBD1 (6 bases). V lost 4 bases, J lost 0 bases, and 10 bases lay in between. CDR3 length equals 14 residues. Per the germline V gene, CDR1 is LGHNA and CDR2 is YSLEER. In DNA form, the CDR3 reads TGCGCCAGCAGCCTGCAGGACAGCTCCTACGAGCAGTACTTC. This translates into CASSLQDSSYEQYF.

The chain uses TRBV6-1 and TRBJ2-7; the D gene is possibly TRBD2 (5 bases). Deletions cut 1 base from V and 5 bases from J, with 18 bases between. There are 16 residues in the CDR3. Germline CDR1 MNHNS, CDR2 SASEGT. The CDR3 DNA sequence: TGTGCCAGCAGTGAAGGGGGAGCGGTCGGAGAGGACGAGCAGTACTTC. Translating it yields CASSEGGAVGEDEQYF.

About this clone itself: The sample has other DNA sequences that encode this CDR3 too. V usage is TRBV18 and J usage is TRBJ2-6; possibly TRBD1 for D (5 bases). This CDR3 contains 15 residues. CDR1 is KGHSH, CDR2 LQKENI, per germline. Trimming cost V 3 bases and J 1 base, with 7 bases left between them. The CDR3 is CASSPQGSGANVLTF. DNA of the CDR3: TGTGCCAGCTCACCTCAGGGATCTGGGGCCAACGTCCTGACTTTC.

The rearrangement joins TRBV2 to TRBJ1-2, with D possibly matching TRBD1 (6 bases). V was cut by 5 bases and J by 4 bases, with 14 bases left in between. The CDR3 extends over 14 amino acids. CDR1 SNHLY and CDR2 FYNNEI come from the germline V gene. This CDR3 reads CASSLDSPSYGYTF. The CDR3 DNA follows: TGTGCCAGCAGTCTGGACAGCCCTAGCTATGGCTACACCTTC.

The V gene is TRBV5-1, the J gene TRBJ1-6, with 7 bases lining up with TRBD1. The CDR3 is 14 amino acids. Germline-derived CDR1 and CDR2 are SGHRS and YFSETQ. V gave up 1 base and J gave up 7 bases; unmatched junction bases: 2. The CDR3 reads CASSLQQGNSPLHF. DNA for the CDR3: TGCGCCAGCAGCTTGCAACAGGGGAATTCACCCCTCCACTTT.

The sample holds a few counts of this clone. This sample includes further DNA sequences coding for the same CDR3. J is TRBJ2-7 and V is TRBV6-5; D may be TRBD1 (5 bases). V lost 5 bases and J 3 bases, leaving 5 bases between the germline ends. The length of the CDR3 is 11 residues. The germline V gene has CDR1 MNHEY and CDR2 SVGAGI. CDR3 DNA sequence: TGTGCCAGCAGTGACAGCTACGAGCAGTACTTC. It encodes CASSDSYEQYF.

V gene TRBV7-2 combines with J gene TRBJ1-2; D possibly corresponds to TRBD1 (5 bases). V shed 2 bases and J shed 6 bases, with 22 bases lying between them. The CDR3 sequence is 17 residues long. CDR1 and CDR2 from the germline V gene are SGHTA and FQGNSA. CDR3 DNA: TGTGCCAGCAGCTTAATCCCTCCCGCCGACAGCGCAGATGGCTACACCTTC. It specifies CASSLIPPADSADGYTF.

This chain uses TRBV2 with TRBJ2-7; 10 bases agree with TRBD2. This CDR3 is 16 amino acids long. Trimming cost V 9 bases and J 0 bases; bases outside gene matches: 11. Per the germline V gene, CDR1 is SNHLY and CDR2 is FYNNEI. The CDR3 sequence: CASLAGVGRGSYEQYF. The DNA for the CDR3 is TGTGCCAGTCTAGCGGGAGTAGGACGGGGCTCCTACGAGCAGTACTTC.

The CDR3 loop is CASSSRQGAQPQHF. CDR3 nucleotide sequence: TGCGCCAGCAGCTCCCGACAGGGCGCTCAGCCCCAGCATTTT. The gene calls are TRBV4-1 and TRBJ1-5, with 7 bases identical to TRBD1. V dropped 5 bases and J dropped 6; count of bases not matched to a gene: 7. Germline loops: CDR1 MGHRA, CDR2 YSYEKL. The CDR3 consists of 14 residues.

CDR3 sequence: CASSPSGVGGRQGGANVLTF. CDR3 DNA: TGCGCCAGCAGCCCCTCCGGGGTCGGGGGGCGCCAGGGTGGGGCCAACGTCCTGACTTTC. The rearrangement links TRBV4-1 to TRBJ2-6; tentative D call: TRBD2 (7 bases). Trimming shortened V by 4 bases and J by 3 bases, and 25 bases separated the two germline ends. CDR3 size: 20 residues. Looked up from germline, CDR1 is MGHRA and CDR2 is YSYEKL.